The 23 T cell receptor beta chains reported below all come from one sample, sequenced in a study of blood T cells in healthy people across ages. With a J-beta primer mix and a sample-barcoded 5' primer, a second PCR ran roughly 6 to 11 cycles. TCRdb called the 5' RACE reads again in MiXCR, with one record for every CDR3 protein. The sample lists about a million distinct CDR3 sequences, around 49% occurring once. The sequencing sample was made of blood. The source is a man aged 25 to 40 in good health.

The chain carries TRBV7-2 and TRBJ2-7; a weak D match, TRBD2 (6 bases). Trimming shortened V by 4 bases and J by 4 bases, and 14 bases separated the two germline ends. CDR3 size: 14 residues. The germline V gene encodes CDR1 SGHTA and CDR2 FQGNSA. The CDR3 sequence is CASSSYRLGYEQYF. CDR3 DNA sequence: TGTGCCAGCAGCTCATACCGACTAGGATACGAGCAGTACTTC.

This clonotype was counted a few times. The rearrangement joins TRBV27 to TRBJ1-2; D gene ambiguous. There are 13 residues in the CDR3. V dropped 5 bases and J dropped 4 bases, with 11 bases sitting between them. Germline values: CDR1 MNHEY, CDR2 SMNVEV (reference sequence). CDR3 sequence (DNA): TGTGCCAGCAGTGTGGCCGCCTCCTATGGCTACACCTTC. The encoded protein is CASSVAASYGYTF.

This chain joins TRBV7-8 and TRBJ1-2; D is possibly TRBD1 (6 bases). This CDR3 is 17 amino acids long. Per germline, CDR1 SGHVS and CDR2 FQNEAQ. The V and J ends lost 4 bases and 3 bases respectively, with 21 bases between them. The CDR3 DNA sequence: TGTGCCAGCAGCTGGGGAGATGGGGGGGCCCAGCACTATGGCTACACCTTC. Translating it yields CASSWGDGGAQHYGYTF.

V is TRBV20-1 and J is TRBJ2-5; tentatively, D is TRBD2 (5 bases). The J call may be mistaken, given a closer DNA end match to TRBJ2-7. This CDR3 has 16 residues. Germline loops: CDR1 DFQATT, CDR2 SNEGSKA (reference sequence). The DNA for the CDR3 is TGCAGTGCTAACGGGAATAGCGACCAAAAACCCTACGAGCAGTACTTC. Protein sequence: CSANGNSDQKPYEQYF.

The chain has TRBV20-1 and TRBJ2-1, with a weak D call TRBD2 (5 bases). The CDR3 sequence is 14 residues long. The V end lost 0 bases, the J end lost 3 bases, and 9 bases lay between the germline ends. Germline lookup yields CDR1 DFQATT and CDR2 SNEGSKA (reference sequence). The CDR3 is CSARDSTNYNEQFF. CDR3 bases: TGCAGTGCTAGAGATTCGACTAACTACAATGAGCAGTTCTTC.

This chain uses TRBV12-3 or TRBV12-4 with TRBJ2-3; 11 nucleotides line up with TRBD2. This CDR3 is 17 amino acids long. V trimming: 6 bases; J trimming: 2 bases; junction bases outside the gene matches: 10. Here the CDR3 reads CASSAPTSGEYTDTQYF. CDR3 nucleotides: TGTGCCAGCAGCGCGCCGACTAGCGGGGAATACACAGATACGCAGTATTTT.

This clonotype was picked up many times. V and J are TRBV11-3 and TRBJ1-5; 7 bases are a match to TRBD1. The CDR3 has 14 amino acids. CDR1 is SGHNT, CDR2 YENEEA, per germline. The V segment lost 4 bases and the J segment 4 bases; nucleotides outside the gene matches: 4. The CDR3 loop reads CASSSTGPNQPQHF. The CDR3 coding sequence is TGTGCCAGCAGCTCGACAGGGCCTAATCAGCCCCAGCATTTT. The full variable domain, rest sourced from reference TRBV11-3 and TRBJ1-5, is EAGVVQSPRYKIIEKKQPVAFWCNPISGHNTLYWYLQNLGQGPELLIRYENEEAVDDSQLPKDRFSAERLKGVDSTLKIQPAELGDSAVYLCASSSTGPNQPQHFGDGTRLSIL.

The rearrangement links TRBV19 to TRBJ2-1; TRBD2 is a possible D gene (6 bases). There are 15 residues in the CDR3. CDR1 is LNHDA and CDR2 is SQIVND in the germline V gene (reference sequence). The V and J ends lost 3 bases and 0 bases respectively, with 9 bases between them. The CDR3 nucleotides are TGTGCCAGTAGTATCGGGACTCCCTCCTACAATGAGCAGTTCTTC. Its translation is CASSIGTPSYNEQFF.

The V and J genes are TRBV4-2 and TRBJ2-5; 12 bases fit TRBD1. The CDR3 spans 17 residues. Per germline, CDR1 LGHNA and CDR2 YNFKEQ. V lost 0 bases, J lost 11 bases, and 13 bases stayed unmatched. CDR3 in DNA: TGTGCCAGCAGCCAAGAGGTAGGGACAGGGGGCACGGGGGAGCAGTACTTC. Amino acids: CASSQEVGTGGTGEQYF.

The chain has TRBV5-1 and TRBJ2-1, with TRBD1 matching over 9 bases. This CDR3 spans 14 amino acids. Germline V gene sequence: CDR1 SGHRS, CDR2 YFSETQ. J gave up 8 bases and V 5 bases, and 8 bases lay outside the gene matches. As DNA, the CDR3 is TGCGCCAGCAGTACCGGGACAGGGTTGTATGAGCAGTTCTTC. Translation: CASSTGTGLYEQFF. Filled out from reference TRBV5-1 and TRBJ2-1, the complete variable domain reads KAGVTQTPRYLIKTRGQQVTLSCSPISGHRSVSWYQQTPGQGLQFLFEYFSETQRNKGNFPGRFSGRQFSNSRSEMNVSTLELGDSALYLCASSTGTGLYEQFFGPGTRLTVL.

Ten or more counts support this clonotype. The chain employs TRBV6-2 or TRBV6-3 and TRBJ2-6; no definite D call. This CDR3 is 18 amino acids long. Trimming cost V 0 bases and J 0 bases, with 12 bases left between them. Germline lookup yields CDR1 MNHEY and CDR2 SVGEGT. The CDR3 is CASSYSSSSSSGANVLTF. The CDR3 bases are TGTGCCAGCAGTTACTCGAGCAGTAGCTCCTCTGGGGCCAACGTCCTGACTTTC.

The J gene is TRBJ2-7, the V gene TRBV29-1; 8 bases are a match to TRBD1. This CDR3 contains 14 residues. The V gene's germline CDR1 is SQVTM and CDR2 ANQGSEA. V gave up 7 bases and J gave up 2 bases; unmatched junction bases: 10. The CDR3 nucleotides are TGCAGCGCGGTTGACAGGGGTAATCCCTACGAGCAGTACTTC. Translation gives CSAVDRGNPYEQYF.

V usage is TRBV6-5 and J usage is TRBJ2-5, with 11 bases fitting TRBD2. The DNA end favors TRBJ2-7, so the J call may be wrong. The CDR3 is 14 residues long. CDR1 and CDR2 (germline): MNHEY, SVGAGI. CDR3 protein: CASNSGGAAYEQYF. Here the CDR3 DNA reads TGTGCCAGCAATAGCGGGGGGGCAGCCTACGAGCAGTACTTC.

The V call is TRBV10-3, the J call TRBJ2-5, with D possibly called TRBD1 or TRBD2 (5 bases each). Trimming took off 10 bases at V and 4 bases at J, with 16 bases between the two ends. Germline loops: CDR1 ENHRY, CDR2 SYGVKD. This CDR3 region has 13 residues. CDR3 bases: TGTGCCACCACGGGGCAGGACGGAGAGACCCAGTACTTC. Its translation: CATTGQDGETQYF.

This chain uses TRBV6-6 with TRBJ1-1; D is perhaps TRBD1 (6 bases). Germline-derived CDR1 and CDR2 are MNHNY and SVGAGI (reference sequence). V lost 7 bases to trimming and J lost 6 bases, with 27 bases between them. CDR3 size: 17 residues. The DNA of the CDR3 is TGTGCCAGCACCCTTCTAAATTTACAGGGCCGGGGGGCTGAAGCTTTCTTT. Its protein is CASTLLNLQGRGAEAFF.

This clonotype turned up a few times. The chain recombines TRBV6-5 with TRBJ2-3, with a possible D match to TRBD1 (6 bases). In germline, CDR1 is MNHEY, CDR2 SVGAGI. CDR3 length equals 12 residues. V shed 10 bases and J shed 4 bases, with 12 bases lying between them. CDR3 in DNA: TGTGCCACCCGAGGGGGAGCAGATACGCAGTATTTT. Protein sequence: CATRGGADTQYF.

This clonotype was detected only once. The gene calls are TRBV10-3 and TRBJ2-7; D is uncertain. The CDR3 runs to 13 residues. Germline V gene sequence: CDR1 ENHRY, CDR2 SYGVKD. Trimming stripped 0 bases from V and 4 bases from J, with 7 bases between. In nucleotides, the CDR3 is TGTGCCATCAGTGAGTCGTGGCTTTACGAGCAGTACTTC. It specifies CAISESWLYEQYF.

This clonotype was counted at least ten times. This sequence joins TRBV20-1 and TRBJ1-1; no firm D call. Trimming removed 5 bases from V and 1 base from J, with 11 bases in between. This CDR3 has 13 residues. From germline, CDR1 is DFQATT and CDR2 SNEGSKA (reference sequence). The CDR3 here is CSALPPGNTEAFF. The CDR3 nucleotides read TGCAGTGCTCTCCCCCCAGGGAACACTGAAGCTTTCTTT.

This chain uses TRBV6-1 with TRBJ2-7; no firm D call. CDR3 length: 15 residues. V was cut by 0 bases and J by 0 bases, with 9 bases left in between. Germline V gene lookup returns CDR1 MNHNS and CDR2 SASEGT. In DNA, the CDR3 is TGTGCCAGCAGTGAAGCGCCAGGATTCTCCTACGAGCAGTACTTC. Amino acids: CASSEAPGFSYEQYF.

V gene TRBV11-2 combines with J gene TRBJ1-5, with 12 bases identical to TRBD1. This CDR3 is built from 15 residues. Trimming cost V 5 bases and J 6 bases; bases outside gene matches: 5. Germline V gene lookup returns CDR1 SGHAT and CDR2 FQNNGV. CDR3 region: CASSPGTGGVQPQHF. CDR3 in DNA: TGTGCCAGCAGCCCGGGGACAGGGGGCGTTCAGCCCCAGCATTTT.

This clonotype was seen only a few times. The chain is built from TRBV11-2 and TRBJ2-3; D is possibly TRBD1 (6 bases). CDR1 SGHAT and CDR2 FQNNGV come from the germline V gene. The ends were cut back, 1 base at V and 7 bases at J, with 12 bases in the middle. The CDR3 covers 14 residues. CDR3 protein: CASSLVQGQYTQYF. CDR3 bases: TGTGCCAGCAGCTTAGTCCAGGGGCAGTATACGCAGTATTTT.

This clonotype showed up many times. The chain couples TRBV4-1 to TRBJ2-7; TRBD1 might be the D (5 bases). CDR1 and CDR2 (germline): MGHRA, YSYEKL. Trimming took 0 bases from V and 6 from J, leaving 15 bases between them. The CDR3 is made up of 15 amino acids. Here the CDR3 reads CASSQDQGTSIEQYF. The CDR3 DNA reads as TGCGCCAGCAGCCAAGATCAGGGTACCTCGATCGAGCAGTACTTC.

The chain uses TRBV20-1 and TRBJ2-1, with D tentatively TRBD1 or TRBD2 (5 bases each). The length of the CDR3 is 14 residues. V lost 6 bases and J lost 6, with 18 bases in between. Germline CDR1 and CDR2: DFQATT and SNEGSKA (reference sequence). In DNA, the CDR3 is TGCAGTGCCCCTCCCTCGGGGCGAGGCAATGAGCAGTTCTTC. It translates to CSAPPSGRGNEQFF.